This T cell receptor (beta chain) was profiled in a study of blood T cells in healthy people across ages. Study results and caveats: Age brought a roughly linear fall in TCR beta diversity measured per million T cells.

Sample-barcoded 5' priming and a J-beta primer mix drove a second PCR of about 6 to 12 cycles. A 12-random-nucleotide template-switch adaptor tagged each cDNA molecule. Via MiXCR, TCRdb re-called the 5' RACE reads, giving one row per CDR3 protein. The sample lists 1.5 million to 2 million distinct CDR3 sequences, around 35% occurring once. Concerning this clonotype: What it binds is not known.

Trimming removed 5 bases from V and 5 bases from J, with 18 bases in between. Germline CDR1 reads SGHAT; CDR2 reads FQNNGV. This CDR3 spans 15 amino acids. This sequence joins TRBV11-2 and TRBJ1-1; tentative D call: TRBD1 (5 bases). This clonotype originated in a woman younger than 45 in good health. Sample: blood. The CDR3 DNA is TGTGCCAGCAGCCCACAAGGCGGGGGAGAGACTGAAGCTTTCTTT. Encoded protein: CASSPQGGGETEAFF.